This T cell receptor (beta chain) is from a study of CD8+ T cells in alopecia areata. Across the study: Treated individuals took tofacitinib by mouth, 5 to 10 mg twice daily.

The authors extracted RNA and reverse transcribed it into cDNA as the sequencing template. Using immunoSEQ multiplex PCR, the repertoire was profiled, and TCRdb retains in-frame clones only, with some absent. The data contain 80,000 to 100,000 clones, roughly two fifths of them singletons. PBMCs were stained for CD3, CD4 and CD8, and CD4+ and CD8+ T cells were sorted. The germline CDR1 and CDR2 sequences are SGHRS and YFSETQ. This CDR3 region has 18 residues. V lost 0 bases, J lost 0 bases, and 19 bases lay in between. This clone was picked up a small number of times. Its antigen remains unknown. Study-wide results and limits: Higher clonality than in normal scalp was seen in lesional scalp, especially alopecia totalis/universalis. Compared with mice, patients displayed less clear TCR sharing, possibly for HLA-related reasons.

The material sequenced was CD4+ T cells sorted from blood. This chain links TRBV5-1 with TRBJ2-7; D might be TRBD2 (6 bases). The TCR was taken from a human donor with alopecia areata. CDR3 loop: CASSLAESQAGLSYEQYF. The CDR3 DNA is TGCGCCAGCAGCTTGGCCGAATCTCAAGCGGGCCTCTCCTACGAGCAGTACTTC.